The present TCR beta chain was sequenced within a study of STAT5B mutations in CD4+ large granular lymphocyte leukemia. J was trimmed by 0 bases and V by 6 bases; bases with no gene match: 2. The CDR3 loop spans 15 amino acids. CDR1 and CDR2 from the germline V gene are ENHRY and SYGVKD. Profiling relied on immunoSEQ multiplex PCR, and the TCRdb table lists in-frame clones only, not all of them. The sample includes around 34,000 clones, 85% of them seen just once. The TCR comes from a human donor in good health. The specimen was CD4+ T cells from blood buffy coats. The genes are TRBV10-3 and TRBJ1-1; 12 bases map to TRBD1. Here the CDR3 reads CAIRGQGAVNTEAFF. CDR3 DNA sequence: TGTGCCATCAGGGGACAGGGGGCGGTGAACACTGAAGCTTTCTTT.